What follows describes a single T cell receptor (beta chain). Its binding antigen is unknown. No much larger clonotype is one base removed from it; base qualities were not supplied. The immunoSEQ Assay, a bias-controlled multiplex PCR, was used to amplify TCRbeta CDR3 regions from genomic DNA. The authors processed their data as follows. Within the assay, amplification of reference gene primers was used to estimate how many nucleated cells each sample contained. Sequence reads were collapsed and filtered to measure the absolute abundance of every unique TCRbeta CDR3 rearrangement. For each sample, productive Simpson clonality was calculated as the square root of Simpson's diversity index over productive rearrangements. The immuneACCESS repertoire file appears here via TCRdb, limited to in-frame rearrangements. These files lack a portion of the clones; in checked studies, under half of the deficit traces to unresolved V genes, and the cause of the others is not known. Clonal size and the V and J genes are those of that table, whereas D and trimming came from the DNA. Here the sample has about 210,000 clones; under 90% occur a single time. The ten biggest clones cover about 7.8% of the sample.

This record belongs to a study of blood T cell repertoires in COVID-19 (dated by TCRdb to the early 2020s). Notes on the research overall: The collaborator samples originated in the United States, Italy and Spain and spanned the acute and convalescent phases of COVID-19. The material from the prospective study consisted of cDNA or gDNA derived from T cells, B-cell-depleted T cells, or PBMCs. Subjects who had been exposed to COVID-19, were actively infected with it, or had recovered from it provided the deeply sampled blood TCRbeta repertoires that made up the dataset. The repertoires were made available in a free public database intended to serve as a resource for research on the immune response to SARS-CoV-2. Samples were obtained from the ongoing ImmuneRACE study (first 160 participants) and from approximately 1,200 subjects provided by 6 global collaborators. The sample metadata nearly always contained a de-identified subject ID, COVID-19 status, age in years and sex. Where available, HLA class I and class II types were obtained from metadata supplied by the sample provider rather than from assay-based typing.

One collaborating source in Seattle enrolled patients during active infection and followed them longitudinally through the course of disease. Collaborating institutions collected whole blood in K2EDTA tubes following their own protocols. For TCRbeta analysis, collaborators shipped samples in one of three forms: frozen whole blood, isolated PBMCs, or DNA extracted from either of those sample types. The paper as a whole reports these results and caveats: How much clinical and demographic metadata was included differed by source and by participant, and the metadata was provided uncurated.

This receptor was obtained from a woman older than 75 with COVID-19, enrolled during active disease. Sequenced material: peripheral blood.

The DNA is as follows: TGTGCCAGCAGTTCTATAGAGCCCGGGTCCCCCCTCCACTTT. Its translation reads: CASSSIEPGSPLHF. The chain was built from TRBV6-6 and TRBJ1-6; the D gene lacks a confident call. There are 14 amino acids in the CDR3, from cysteine to phenylalanine inclusive. Only CDR3 DNA is held: 42 bases, read in frame from base 1. CDR1 MNHNY and CDR2 SVGAGI were looked up in the germline V gene (reference sequence). V was cut back by 4 bases and J by 13 bases, leaving a gap of 17 bases between them.